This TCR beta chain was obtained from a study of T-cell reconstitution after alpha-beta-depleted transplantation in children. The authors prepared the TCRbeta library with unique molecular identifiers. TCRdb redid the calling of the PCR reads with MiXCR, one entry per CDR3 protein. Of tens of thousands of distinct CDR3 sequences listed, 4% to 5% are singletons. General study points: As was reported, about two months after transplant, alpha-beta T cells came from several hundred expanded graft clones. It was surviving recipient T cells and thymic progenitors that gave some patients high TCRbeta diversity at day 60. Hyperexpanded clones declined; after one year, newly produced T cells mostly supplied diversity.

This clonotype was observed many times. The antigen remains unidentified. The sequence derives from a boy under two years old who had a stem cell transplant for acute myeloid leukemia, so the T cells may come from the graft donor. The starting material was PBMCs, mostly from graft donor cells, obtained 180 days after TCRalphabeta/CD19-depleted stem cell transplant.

In DNA, the CDR3 is TGCAGCGTTGGGGGAGTAGGGAATCAGCCCCAGCATTTT. Translating gives CSVGGVGNQPQHF. The rearrangement links TRBV29-1 to TRBJ1-5; D is uncertain. Trimming removed 4 bases from V and 4 bases from J, with 11 bases in between. Germline values: CDR1 SQVTM, CDR2 ANQGSEA. The CDR3 has 13 residues.